Following are 31 T cell receptor beta chains from one sample sequenced in a study of T cells in women clearing cervical HPV infection. The table came from immunoSEQ multiplex PCR; TCRdb's copy has only in-frame clones and leaves some out. With around 30,000 clones in the sample, the ten largest clones hold around 2.8%. Sequencing used blood buffy coat. Every receptor here comes from a woman aged 18-69 years with a cervical HPV16 infection that either progressed to CIN3+ or cleared (not recorded which).

Of note for this clone: The read is 3 residues too short to cover the CDR3 end, so that end is filled in from the germline J gene. The genes are TRBV7-2 and TRBJ2-7; the match to TRBD2 covers 8 bases. Looked up from germline, CDR1 is SGHTA and CDR2 is FQGNSA. V trimming: 1 base; J trimming: 6 bases; junction bases outside the gene matches: 8. The CDR3 covers 15 residues. The part of the CDR3 DNA that was read is TGTGCCAGCAGCTTAGTGGAGGGACTAGAATCCGAG. Translating it yields CASSLVEGLESE. The whole CDR3 reads CASSLVEGLESEQYF.

A remark on this clone: The read terminates 3 residues ahead of where the CDR3 ends, so the germline J gene completes it. This chain links TRBV20-1 with TRBJ1-2; 8 positions agree with TRBD1. Germline assignment: CDR1 DFQATT and CDR2 SNEGSKA (reference sequence). This CDR3 is 14 amino acids long. Trimming took 0 bases from V and 4 from J; bases not matched to a gene: 4. The sequenced part of the CDR3 DNA is TGCAGTGCTAGAGATAGGACAGGGTCCTATGGC. It yields the protein CSARDRTGSYG. The whole CDR3 region reads CSARDRTGSYGYTF.

In the case of this clone: The DNA ends 3 residues before the CDR3 does, and the rest of the CDR3 is filled in from the germline J gene. V gene TRBV20-1 combines with J gene TRBJ2-5; tentatively, D is TRBD1 (5 bases). This CDR3 comprises 15 residues. Trimming took off 3 bases at V and 4 bases at J, with 18 bases between the two ends. Germline assignment: CDR1 DFQATT and CDR2 SNEGSKA (reference sequence). The CDR3 spells CSASVGQGRRETQYF. The DNA read from the CDR3 is TGCAGTGCTAGCGTCGGGCAGGGTCGGCGAGAGACC.

Worth noting for this clone: Read coverage stops 3 residues before the CDR3 terminus; the germline J gene supplies the remainder. The rearrangement links TRBV20-1 to TRBJ2-3, with D possibly TRBD1 on 6 matching bases. The CDR3 consists of 15 residues. Trimming took off 4 bases at V and 0 bases at J, with 14 bases between the two ends. The germline gives CDR1 DFQATT, CDR2 SNEGSKA (reference sequence). CDR3 in amino acids: CSAKTGTHSTDTQYF. The part of the CDR3 DNA that was read is TGCAGTGCTAAGACCGGGACACACAGCACAGATACG.

As concerns this clone: The CDR3 end is not reached by the read, which stops 3 residues before it; the germline J gene fills it in. The chain is built from TRBV30 and TRBJ1-5; 8 bases map to TRBD1. The CDR3 totals 13 residues. Trimming cost V 3 bases and J 2 bases; bases outside gene matches: 0. Germline CDR1 is GTSNPN and CDR2 is SVGIG (reference sequence). This chain's CDR3 is CAWRGQGNQPQHF. CDR3 DNA, as far as it was read: TGTGCCTGGAGGGGACAGGGCAATCAGCCC.

On this clone itself: Germline and junction disagree at one end, which may indicate a read error. The read ends 3 residues early relative to the CDR3; the germline J gene fills the gap. V usage is TRBV7-9 and J usage is TRBJ2-7; D is possibly TRBD1 (5 bases). CDR1 is SEHNR, CDR2 FQNEAQ, per germline (reference sequence). The CDR3 loop spans 15 amino acids. CDR3 region: CPSSPRLGARHEQYF. The part of the CDR3 DNA that was read is TGTCCCAGCAGCCCCCGTCTAGGGGCCCGCCACGAG. The variable domain in full, with the rest retrieved from reference TRBV7-9 and TRBJ2-7, is DTGVSQNPRHKITKRGQNVTFRCDPISEHNRLYWYRQTLGQGPEFLTYFQNEAQLEKSRLLSDRFSAERPKGSFSTLEIQRTEQGDSAMYLCPSSPRLGARHEQYFGPGTRLTVT.

The CDR3 loop reads CSAVAGLLVNEQFF. CDR3 DNA, as far as it was read: TGCAGTGCCGTAGCGGGTCTCCTAGTCAATGAG. V gene TRBV20-1 combines with J gene TRBJ2-1; TRBD2 matches at 7 bases. The read terminates 3 residues before the CDR3 end, so the remaining end is supplied by the germline J gene. Germline CDR1 DFQATT, CDR2 SNEGSKA (reference sequence). This CDR3 contains 14 residues. V lost 6 bases, J lost 6 bases, and 11 bases stayed unmatched.

Note on this clone: With the read ending 3 residues before the CDR3 end, the germline J gene is used to fill in that end. The gene calls are TRBV7-9 and TRBJ2-1; 14 bases agree with TRBD2. Germline assignment: CDR1 SEHNR and CDR2 FQNEAQ (reference sequence). V lost 5 bases and J lost 9; bases outside the gene matches: 6. The length of the CDR3 is 15 residues. The DNA read from the CDR3 is TGTGCCAGCAGCGCGGGACTAGCGGGAGCGAGTGAG. It codes for CASSAGLAGASE. The whole CDR3 protein is CASSAGLAGASEQFF. The full variable domain, in which reference TRBV7-9 and TRBJ2-1 provide the parts outside the CDR3, is DTGVSQNPRHKITKRGQNVTFRCDPISEHNRLYWYRQTLGQGPEFLTYFQNEAQLEKSRLLSDRFSAERPKGSFSTLEIQRTEQGDSAMYLCASSAGLAGASEQFFGPGTRLTVL.

Turning to this clone: The sequence runs out 3 residues before the end of the CDR3; the remainder is reconstructed from the germline J gene. V and J are TRBV6-1 and TRBJ2-5; 7 bases are a match to TRBD1. Germline CDR1 is MNHNS and CDR2 is SASEGT. The trim removed 4 bases at V and 2 bases at J, leaving 4 bases unmatched. The CDR3 is made up of 14 amino acids. CDR3: CASSVRDRQETQYF. The DNA read from the CDR3 is TGTGCCAGCAGTGTAAGGGACAGACAAGAGACC.

With regard to this clone: The missing CDR3 end, 3 residues past where the read stops, is filled in from the germline J gene. This sequence joins TRBV6-1 and TRBJ1-2; 11 positions match TRBD1. Trimming at V came to 2 bases and at J to 2 bases, leaving 13 bases not matched to a gene. Germline CDR1 is MNHNS and CDR2 is SASEGT. This CDR3 has 19 amino acids. CDR3 sequence reads: CASSEYITGTGGANYGYTF. The DNA read from the CDR3 is TGTGCCAGCAGTGAATATATCACCGGGACAGGGGGAGCCAACTATGGC.

With respect to this clone: The read terminates 3 residues ahead of where the CDR3 ends, so the germline J gene completes it. V usage is TRBV20-1 and J usage is TRBJ1-1; D possibly corresponds to TRBD1 (6 bases). This CDR3 is 11 amino acids long. Germline V CDR1 and CDR2: DFQATT, SNEGSKA (reference sequence). The CDR3 sequence: CSAPGQTQAFF. The sequenced part of the CDR3 DNA is TGCAGTGCTCCCGGACAGACCCAA.

Worth noting for this clone: The read is 3 residues too short to cover the CDR3 end, so that end is filled in from the germline J gene. The chain uses TRBV7-9 and TRBJ1-6; D remains unclear. V gave up 1 base and J gave up 12 bases, with 13 bases separating them. CDR3 length equals 14 residues. Germline CDR1 and CDR2: SEHNR and FQNEAQ (reference sequence). The CDR3 here is CASSLGPGSEPLHF. The CDR3 DNA, read in part, is TGTGCCAGCAGCTTAGGCCCGGGGTCGGAACCC.

To note about this clone: The CDR3 end falls 3 residues outside the read, so it is completed with the germline J gene. This chain connects TRBV5-1 to TRBJ2-3; TRBD2 is a possible D gene (5 bases). Per germline, CDR1 SGHRS and CDR2 YFSETQ. Trimming left V 2 bases short and J 8 bases short, with 15 bases between. The length of the CDR3 is 14 residues. CDR3 sequence reads: CASSFASPTSTQYF. CDR3 DNA, as far as it was read: TGCGCCAGCAGCTTTGCTAGCCCAACTTCTACG.

Turning to this clone: The read terminates 3 residues before the CDR3 end, so the remaining end is supplied by the germline J gene. V is TRBV7-9 and J is TRBJ2-5; D remains ambiguous. V lost 4 bases and J lost 5, with 5 bases in between. The germline V gene has CDR1 SEHNR and CDR2 FQNEAQ (reference sequence). The length of the CDR3 is 11 residues. Partial CDR3 DNA: TGTGCCAGCAGCTCCCGGGAGACC. Its protein is CASSSRET. The entire CDR3 is CASSSRETQYF.

Comment on this clone: The missing CDR3 end, 3 residues past where the read stops, is filled in from the germline J gene. V usage is TRBV20-1 and J usage is TRBJ1-6, with TRBD1 matching 8 bases. Germline V gives CDR1 DFQATT, CDR2 SNEGSKA (reference sequence). J lost 7 bases, V lost 3 bases, and 11 bases had no gene match. The CDR3 extends over 16 amino acids. The CDR3 DNA, read in part, is TGCAGTGCTAGCCCCTCCGGGACAGGAAGAAATTCACCC. Translating gives CSASPSGTGRNSP. The entire CDR3 sequence reads CSASPSGTGRNSPLHF.

Incomplete CDR3 DNA: TGTGCCAGCAGCCTCACGAAAGACTTCACCGGGGAG. Residues: CASSLTKDFTGE. In full, the CDR3 reads CASSLTKDFTGELFF. This rearrangement joins TRBV7-9 to TRBJ2-2, with D unresolved. Read sequence stops 3 residues before the CDR3 end, and the germline J gene provides the missing end. The CDR3 extends over 15 amino acids. The V and J ends lost 5 bases and 4 bases respectively, with 14 bases between them. Germline CDR1 and CDR2: SEHNR and FQNEAQ (reference sequence).

Notes on this clone: Read sequence stops 3 residues before the CDR3 end, and the germline J gene provides the missing end. The chain employs TRBV5-1 and TRBJ1-4, with 7 bases fitting TRBD1. The V gene's germline CDR1 is SGHRS and CDR2 YFSETQ. J was trimmed by 8 bases and V by 4 bases; bases with no gene match: 8. CDR3 length: 14 residues. CDR3 in amino acids: CASSPRQGREKLFF. The sequenced part of the CDR3 DNA is TGCGCCAGCAGCCCCCGACAGGGAAGGGAAAAA.

Regarding this clone: The read comes to an end 3 residues before the CDR3 does, leaving the germline J gene to fill in the end. This chain uses TRBV2 with TRBJ1-1, with 8 bases that match TRBD1. J was trimmed by 4 bases and V by 6 bases; bases with no gene match: 4. There are 13 residues in the CDR3. Germline lookup yields CDR1 SNHLY and CDR2 FYNNEI. CDR3 bases read: TGTGCCAGCAGACGACAGGGGCTCACTGAA. Residues: CASRRQGLTE. The whole CDR3 is CASRRQGLTEAFF. Looking up the rest from reference TRBV2 and TRBJ1-1 gives the full variable domain: EPEVTQTPSHQVTQMGQEVILRCVPISNHLYFYWYRQILGQKVEFLVSFYNNEISEKSEIFDDQFSVERPDGSNFTLKIRSTKLEDSAMYFCASRRQGLTEAFFGQGTRLTVV.

In regard to this clone: Coverage ceases 3 residues before the CDR3 finishes, and the germline J gene fills in the end. The rearrangement joins TRBV7-9 to TRBJ2-5; D is undetermined. The germline V and J ends were trimmed by 1 base and 1 base, with 10 bases remaining between them. This CDR3 contains 15 residues. Germline CDR1 SEHNR, CDR2 FQNEAQ (reference sequence). The sequenced part of the CDR3 DNA is TGTGCCAGCAGCTTAGTTCCGAGCGCCCAAGAGACC. Residues: CASSLVPSAQET. The entire CDR3 protein is CASSLVPSAQETQYF.

Turning to this clone: The CDR3 is cut off 3 residues early in the read; its end comes from the germline J gene. The genes are TRBV30 and TRBJ1-1; D possibly corresponds to TRBD1 (6 bases). The CDR3 runs 14 residues. Germline V gene sequence: CDR1 GTSNPN, CDR2 SVGIG (reference sequence). Trimming cost V 1 base and J 6 bases, with 15 bases left between them. The CDR3 loop reads CAWSEITGTSEAFF. CDR3 DNA (partial): TGTGCCTGGAGTGAAATAACAGGGACCTCTGAA.

A remark on this clone: The read terminates 3 residues before the CDR3 end, so the remaining end is supplied by the germline J gene. The J gene is TRBJ1-1, the V gene TRBV16, with TRBD1 as a possible D gene (5 bases). The V gene's germline CDR1 is KGHSY and CDR2 FQNENV. V lost 3 bases and J 3 bases, leaving 11 bases between the germline ends. The CDR3 contains 14 residues. The CDR3 region is CASSHGGSDTEAFF. The part of the CDR3 DNA that was read is TGTGCCAGCAGCCACGGGGGATCGGACACTGAA.

CDR3: CASSPGTPRETQYF. The CDR3 bases that were read are TGCGCCAGCAGCCCGGGGACTCCTCGGGAGACC. The chain links TRBV5-1 to TRBJ2-5; the D gene is possibly TRBD2 (6 bases). The CDR3 end falls 3 residues outside the read, so it is completed with the germline J gene. Germline V gene data show CDR1 as SGHRS and CDR2 as YFSETQ. There are 14 residues in the CDR3. Trimming took off 4 bases at V and 5 bases at J, with 15 bases between the two ends.

With respect to this clone: The read terminates 3 residues before the CDR3 end, so the remaining end is supplied by the germline J gene. This chain uses TRBV7-9 with TRBJ1-5; TRBD1 is a possible D gene (5 bases). The CDR3 is 15 residues long. Trimming cost V 5 bases and J 4 bases, with 15 bases left between them. Germline V gene lookup returns CDR1 SEHNR and CDR2 FQNEAQ (reference sequence). This chain's CDR3 is CASSPGGGGNQPQHF. The CDR3 DNA, read in part, is TGTGCCAGCAGCCCCGGGGGGGGAGGGAATCAGCCC. Supplemented by reference TRBV7-9 and TRBJ1-5, the full variable domain reads DTGVSQNPRHKITKRGQNVTFRCDPISEHNRLYWYRQTLGQGPEFLTYFQNEAQLEKSRLLSDRFSAERPKGSFSTLEIQRTEQGDSAMYLCASSPGGGGNQPQHFGDGTRLSIL.

The covered CDR3 bases are TGTGCCAGCAGTCCCACAGCGGGAGTGGATACG. Amino acids: CASSPTAGVDT. The whole CDR3 reads CASSPTAGVDTQYF. The V and J genes are TRBV12-3 or TRBV12-4 and TRBJ2-3, with 8 bases aligning to TRBD2. The read gets to within 3 residues of the CDR3 end, and the germline J gene fills in the rest. The CDR3 contains 14 residues. V shed 5 bases and J 6 bases; nucleotides not matched to a gene: 7.

In the case of this clone: The DNA ends 3 residues before the CDR3 does, and the rest of the CDR3 is filled in from the germline J gene. The chain joins TRBV14 to TRBJ1-1; 7 bases agree with TRBD1. The CDR3 consists of 15 residues. Per the germline V gene, CDR1 is SGHDN and CDR2 is FVKESK. Unmatched junction bases numbered 8, after V lost 5 bases and J lost 2 bases. CDR3: CASSYTGAFNTEAFF. The DNA read from the CDR3 is TGTGCCAGCAGCTATACAGGGGCCTTCAACACTGAA. The whole variable domain, filled in from reference TRBV14 and TRBJ1-1, reads EAGVTQFPSHSVIEKGQTVTLRCDPISGHDNLYWYRRVMGKEIKFLLHFVKESKQDESGMPNNRFLAERTGGTYSTLKVQPAELEDSGVYFCASSYTGAFNTEAFFGQGTRLTVV.

Remarks on this clone: The read finishes 3 residues shy of the CDR3 end, and the germline J gene is used to complete it. The chain recombines TRBV20-1 with TRBJ2-3, with TRBD2 matching 11 bases. This CDR3 spans 15 amino acids. Germline trimming cut 0 bases from V and 6 bases from J; bases unmatched to any gene: 5. In germline, CDR1 is DFQATT, CDR2 SNEGSKA (reference sequence). The CDR3 reads CSARDSGGAGDTQYF. The covered CDR3 bases are TGCAGTGCTAGAGATAGCGGGGGGGCGGGGGATACG.

With regard to this clone: The CDR3 extends 3 residues past the end of the read, so its final part is completed from the germline J gene. The chain employs TRBV20-1 and TRBJ2-3, with a weak D call TRBD2 (5 bases). Germline CDR1 is DFQATT and CDR2 is SNEGSKA (reference sequence). The V end was cut by 7 bases, the J end by 8 bases, with 25 bases between. The CDR3 spans 15 residues. The CDR3 loop reads CSGGGDLRGRGTQYF. Partial CDR3 DNA: TGCAGTGGAGGTGGTGACTTACGGGGTCGTGGTACG.

Worth noting for this clone: Sequencing ends 3 residues short of the CDR3 end; the germline J gene provides the rest. The chain couples TRBV7-9 to TRBJ1-2; 10 bases map to TRBD1. The CDR3 consists of 13 residues. With 6 bases clipped from V and 6 bases from J, the junction kept 4 bases outside the gene matches. The germline V gene has CDR1 SEHNR and CDR2 FQNEAQ (reference sequence). The CDR3 reads CASSPGQGHGYTF. CDR3 DNA, as far as it was read: TGTGCCAGCAGTCCGGGACAGGGGCATGGC. The full variable domain, with the rest looked up from reference TRBV7-9 and TRBJ1-2, is DTGVSQNPRHKITKRGQNVTFRCDPISEHNRLYWYRQTLGQGPEFLTYFQNEAQLEKSRLLSDRFSAERPKGSFSTLEIQRTEQGDSAMYLCASSPGQGHGYTFGSGTRLTVV.

Notes on this clone: The observed sequence ends 3 residues before the CDR3 terminus, with the missing tail filled in from the germline J gene. V is TRBV11-3 and J is TRBJ2-3; D is ambiguous. The V gene's germline CDR1 is SGHNT and CDR2 YENEEA. CDR3 length: 14 residues. V dropped 3 bases and J dropped 0 bases, with 7 bases sitting between them. The covered CDR3 bases are TGTGCCAGCAGCTTGGGCAGAAGCACAGATACG. It translates to CASSLGRSTDT. In full, the CDR3 reads CASSLGRSTDTQYF.

Turning to this clone: The sequenced fragment ends 3 residues before the CDR3 boundary, so the rest is inferred from the germline J gene. The chain combines TRBV7-2 with TRBJ2-3; D call uncertain. CDR1 and CDR2 from the germline V gene are SGHTA and FQGNSA. V lost 1 base and J lost 6, with 11 bases in between. The CDR3 totals 14 residues. The chain's CDR3 is CASSLDQGFDTQYF. The covered CDR3 bases are TGTGCCAGCAGCTTAGATCAAGGGTTCGATACG.

On this clone: The CDR3 end falls 3 residues outside the read, so it is completed with the germline J gene. V is TRBV4-1 and J is TRBJ1-1, with 7 bases aligning to TRBD1. Germline assignment: CDR1 MGHRA and CDR2 YSYEKL. The CDR3 length is 13 residues. The covered CDR3 bases are TGCGCCAGCAGCCAGGGACAGCGCGCCGAA. It codes for CASSQGQRAE. The whole CDR3 sequence is CASSQGQRAEAFF.